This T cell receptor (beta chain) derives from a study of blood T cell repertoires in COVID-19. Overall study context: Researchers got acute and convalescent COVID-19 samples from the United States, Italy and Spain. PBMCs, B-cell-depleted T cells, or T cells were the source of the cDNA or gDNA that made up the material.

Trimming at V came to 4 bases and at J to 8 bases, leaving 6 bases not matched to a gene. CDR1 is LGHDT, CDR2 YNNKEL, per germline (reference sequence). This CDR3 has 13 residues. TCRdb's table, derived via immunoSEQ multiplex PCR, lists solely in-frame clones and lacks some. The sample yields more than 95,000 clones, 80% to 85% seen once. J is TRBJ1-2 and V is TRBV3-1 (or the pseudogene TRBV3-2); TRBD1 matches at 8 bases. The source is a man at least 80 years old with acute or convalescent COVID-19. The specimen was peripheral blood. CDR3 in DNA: TGTGCCAGCAGCCGGACAGGGAGCGGCGGCTACACCTTC. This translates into CASSRTGSGGYTF.